The 8 T cell receptor beta chains below all came from one sample that was sequenced in a study of blood T cell repertoires in COVID-19. The repertoire was sequenced with immunoSEQ multiplex PCR; TCRdb's copy has only in-frame clones and lacks some. Of more than 150,000 clones in the sample, less than 90% were seen once. Sequencing was performed on peripheral blood. The receptors shown here come from a woman in her 40s with acute or convalescent COVID-19.

The gene calls are TRBV18 and TRBJ2-7; D is possibly TRBD1 (5 bases). In germline, CDR1 is KGHSH, CDR2 LQKENI. The CDR3 covers 13 residues. Trimming stripped 6 bases from V and 1 base from J, with 10 bases between. The CDR3: CASSQGPSYEQYF. The CDR3 DNA sequence: TGTGCCAGCTCTCAGGGTCCTTCCTACGAGCAGTACTTC.

This chain links TRBV9 with TRBJ2-2; D remains ambiguous. The CDR3 sequence is 14 residues long. Germline CDR1 and CDR2: SGDLS and YYNGEE. The V and J ends lost 5 bases and 1 base respectively, with 9 bases between them. CDR3: CASRTLENTGELFF. The CDR3 DNA sequence: TGTGCCAGCAGGACTCTAGAGAACACCGGGGAGCTGTTTTTT.

This chain uses TRBV19 with TRBJ2-7; 10 nucleotides match TRBD2. Germline V lookup: CDR1 LNHDA, CDR2 SQIVND (reference sequence). Losses at the gene ends were 4 bases for V and 3 bases for J; bases not matched to a gene: 6. The CDR3 consists of 15 residues. In DNA form, the CDR3 reads TGTGCCAGTAGTACCTATAGCGGGGGGCACTACGAGCAGTACTTC. It translates to CASSTYSGGHYEQYF.

The sample holds one count of this clone. The chain uses TRBV5-1 and TRBJ2-7; TRBD2 is a possible D gene (6 bases). V lost 8 bases to trimming and J lost 0 bases, with 9 bases between them. This CDR3 contains 12 residues. Looked up from germline, CDR1 is SGHRS and CDR2 is YFSETQ. The CDR3 protein is CASGGSSYEQYF. The CDR3 DNA is TGCGCCAGTGGGGGGTCCTCCTACGAGCAGTACTTC.

Worth noting for this clone: At one end, the junction sequence differs from germline, possibly due to a read error. CDR3 sequence (DNA): TGTGCCAGCAGCCTAGACAGGGACAGGGGTGGAGGGACCCAGTACTTC. It translates to CASSLDRDRGGGTQYF. The rearrangement joins TRBV11-2 to TRBJ2-5; 10 bases are a match to TRBD1. This CDR3 has 16 residues. Germline-derived CDR1 and CDR2 are SGHAT and FQNNGV. Full variable domain (rest looked up from reference TRBV11-2 and TRBJ2-5): EAGVAQSPRYKIIEKRQSVAFWCNPISGHATLYWYQQILGQGPKLLIQFQNNGVVDDSQLPKDRFSAERLKGVDSTLKIQPAKLEDSAVYLCASSLDRDRGGGTQYFGPGTRLLVL.

This clone appeared once. CDR3 coding DNA: TGTGCCAGCAGGCAGGGCACAACTAATGAAAAACTGTTTTTT. Protein product: CASRQGTTNEKLFF. The chain combines TRBV2 with TRBJ1-4, with D possibly matching TRBD1 (5 bases). Trimming shortened V by 6 bases and J by 0 bases, and 8 bases separated the two germline ends. The V gene's germline CDR1 is SNHLY and CDR2 FYNNEI. This CDR3 region has 14 residues. The whole variable domain, filled in from reference TRBV2 and TRBJ1-4, reads EPEVTQTPSHQVTQMGQEVILRCVPISNHLYFYWYRQILGQKVEFLVSFYNNEISEKSEIFDDQFSVERPDGSNFTLKIRSTKLEDSAMYFCASRQGTTNEKLFFGSGTQLSVL.

This clone came up a few times. The V call is TRBV28, the J call TRBJ2-7, with TRBD1 matching 10 bases. The germline V gene encodes CDR1 MDHEN and CDR2 SYDVKM. The CDR3 length is 14 residues. The V gene end was trimmed by 5 bases and the J gene end by 7 bases; junction bases not matched to a gene: 8. The CDR3 reads CASSPPGTGAEQYF. DNA of the CDR3: TGTGCCAGCAGTCCCCCCGGGACAGGGGCTGAGCAGTACTTC.

The rearrangement links TRBV28 to TRBJ1-1; D uncertain. The CDR3 runs 13 residues. CDR1 is MDHEN, CDR2 SYDVKM, per germline. Between the trimmed V and J ends, which lost 6 bases and 4 bases, there was a span of 12 bases. CDR3 in amino acids: CASRGGMATEAFF. The CDR3 coding sequence is TGTGCCAGCAGGGGAGGGATGGCCACTGAAGCTTTCTTT.